Following are 29 T cell receptor beta chains from one sample sequenced in a study of lymphopenia after photon versus proton radiotherapy. Generated by immunoSEQ multiplex PCR, the TCRdb table keeps only in-frame clones and is missing some. The data show about 26,000 clones, approximately 85% seen once. Sequenced material: peripheral blood, taken from a patient treated with photon-based radiotherapy. The receptors were gathered from a man younger than 45 with gastric cancer.

The V call is TRBV2, the J call TRBJ1-6; the match to TRBD1 covers 10 bases. Germline trimming cut 5 bases from V and 4 bases from J; bases unmatched to any gene: 11. CDR3 size: 18 residues. From germline, CDR1 is SNHLY and CDR2 FYNNEI. CDR3 residues: CASSSPRDRGRYNSPLHF. The CDR3 region has the DNA TGTGCCAGCAGTTCCCCGAGGGACAGGGGTCGATATAATTCACCCCTCCACTTT.

DNA for the CDR3: TGTGCCAGCAGCTTAGTTGCCGGACTAGCGGGAGCCCCAGATACGCAGTATTTT. It encodes CASSLVAGLAGAPDTQYF. The rearrangement uses TRBV11-2 and TRBJ2-3; 13 bases are shared with TRBD2. V was pared by 1 base and J by 4 bases, with 8 bases of the junction left unmatched. This CDR3 contains 18 residues. Germline V lookup: CDR1 SGHAT, CDR2 FQNNGV. Variable domain in full (rest from reference TRBV11-2 and TRBJ2-3): EAGVAQSPRYKIIEKRQSVAFWCNPISGHATLYWYQQILGQGPKLLIQFQNNGVVDDSQLPKDRFSAERLKGVDSTLKIQPAKLEDSAVYLCASSLVAGLAGAPDTQYFGPGTRLTVL.

This clone has a handful of counts. The V gene is TRBV6-1, the J gene TRBJ2-7, with a weak D call TRBD1 (6 bases). V lost 1 base to trimming and J lost 5 bases, with 9 bases between them. The CDR3 is 13 residues long. CDR1 MNHNS and CDR2 SASEGT come from the germline V gene. The CDR3, as DNA: TGTGCCAGCAGTGAAGACAGGGTCAACGAGCAGTACTTC. The encoded protein is CASSEDRVNEQYF.

The rearrangement links TRBV6-5 to TRBJ1-3, with 7 bases that match TRBD1. This CDR3 region has 14 residues. Germline V gene lookup returns CDR1 MNHEY and CDR2 SVGAGI. After removal of 5 bases from V and 4 bases from J, the junction contained 5 bases not matched to a gene. The CDR3 is CASSAQGWGNTIYF. CDR3 in DNA: TGTGCCAGCAGTGCACAGGGGTGGGGAAACACCATATATTTT.

J is TRBJ1-5 and V is TRBV19, with D possibly being TRBD1 (5 bases). The V gene's germline CDR1 is LNHDA and CDR2 SQIVND (reference sequence). The CDR3 has 13 residues. Trimming took off 4 bases at V and 6 bases at J, with 10 bases between the two ends. The CDR3 DNA reads as TGTGCCAGTAGTACAGGGCGCGGTCAGCCCCAGCATTTT. This codes for CASSTGRGQPQHF.

The genes are TRBV14 and TRBJ2-7, with unresolved D. The CDR3 is made up of 15 amino acids. V lost 1 base, J lost 2 bases, and 12 bases lay in between. Germline V lookup: CDR1 SGHDN, CDR2 FVKESK. This CDR3 reads CASSQAKGRTYEQYF. The CDR3 DNA is TGTGCCAGCAGCCAAGCCAAGGGCAGGACCTACGAGCAGTACTTC.

This chain joins TRBV7-9 and TRBJ1-5; D not resolved. The V end was cut by 4 bases, the J end by 8 bases, with 9 bases between. The CDR3 is 12 residues long. CDR1 is SEHNR, CDR2 FQNEAQ, per germline (reference sequence). As DNA, the CDR3 is TGTGCCAGCAGCTCCGGTATAGAGCCCCAGCATTTT. This encodes CASSSGIEPQHF. Full variable domain (missing parts from reference TRBV7-9 and TRBJ1-5): DTGVSQNPRHKITKRGQNVTFRCDPISEHNRLYWYRQTLGQGPEFLTYFQNEAQLEKSRLLSDRFSAERPKGSFSTLEIQRTEQGDSAMYLCASSSGIEPQHFGDGTRLSIL.

This clone is a singleton in its sample. This chain links TRBV9 with TRBJ2-3; 8 bases map to TRBD2. This CDR3 is 16 amino acids long. Unmatched junction bases numbered 7, after V lost 3 bases and J lost 1 base. Germline CDR1 and CDR2: SGDLS and YYNGEE. The CDR3 coding sequence is TGTGCCAGCAGCGCTACCGGGACTAGTGGCACAGATACGCAGTATTTT. Amino acids: CASSATGTSGTDTQYF. The full variable domain, in which reference TRBV9 and TRBJ2-3 provide the parts outside the CDR3, is DSGVTQTPKHLITATGQRVTLRCSPRSGDLSVYWYQQSLDQGLQFLIQYYNGEERAKGNILERFSAQQFPDLHSELNLSSLELGDSALYFCASSATGTSGTDTQYFGPGTRLTVL.

This chain links TRBV7-3 with TRBJ2-1; D ambiguous. V lost 1 base, J lost 9 bases, and 10 bases lay in between. The CDR3 has 13 residues. Germline V CDR1 and CDR2: SGHTA, FQGTGA. Here the CDR3 reads CASSLKLASEQFF. The CDR3 DNA reads as TGTGCCAGCAGCTTAAAATTAGCAAGTGAGCAGTTCTTC.

V is TRBV6-6 and J is TRBJ2-5, with D tentatively TRBD2 (7 bases). Trimming left V 7 bases short and J 3 bases short, with 12 bases between. The CDR3 runs 13 residues. The germline V gene encodes CDR1 MNHNY and CDR2 SVGAGI (reference sequence). For the CDR3, the DNA is TGTGCCAGCAATCCGGGGGGCGAAGAGACCCAGTACTTC. Its translation: CASNPGGEETQYF.

This chain uses TRBV2 with TRBJ1-6; possibly TRBD1 for D (6 bases). This CDR3 region has 15 residues. V was pared by 4 bases and J by 6 bases, with 13 bases between. Germline V gene sequence: CDR1 SNHLY, CDR2 FYNNEI. The DNA for the CDR3 is TGTGCCAGCAGTGTAGAGGGGGGCGGTAATTCACCCCTCCACTTT. Translated, it gives CASSVEGGGNSPLHF.

This sequence joins TRBV11-2 and TRBJ2-5; D gene ambiguous. The CDR3 extends over 13 amino acids. Germline CDR1 reads SGHAT; CDR2 reads FQNNGV. V gave up 2 bases and J gave up 5 bases, with 9 bases separating them. DNA of the CDR3: TGTGCCAGCAGCTTATCCGTCCGGGAGACCCAGTACTTC. This translates into CASSLSVRETQYF.

V and J are TRBV6-1 and TRBJ1-5; perhaps TRBD1 as D (5 bases). The CDR3 runs to 15 residues. Trimming cost V 4 bases and J 9 bases, with 19 bases left between them. The germline gives CDR1 MNHNS, CDR2 SASEGT. The DNA for the CDR3 is TGTGCCAGCAGTGTAGAGGCCGACCGGGGGGTGCCCCAGCATTTT. Translated: CASSVEADRGVPQHF.

The chain links TRBV5-1 to TRBJ2-5; 14 bases line up with TRBD2. CDR1 and CDR2 (germline): SGHRS, YFSETQ. There are 15 residues in the CDR3. V gave up 4 bases and J gave up 4 bases; unmatched junction bases: 3. CDR3 coding DNA: TGCGCCAGCAGCGTGGGGACTAGCGGGGGAGAGACCCAGTACTTC. It yields the protein CASSVGTSGGETQYF. The complete variable domain, with remaining parts taken from reference TRBV5-1 and TRBJ2-5, reads KAGVTQTPRYLIKTRGQQVTLSCSPISGHRSVSWYQQTPGQGLQFLFEYFSETQRNKGNFPGRFSGRQFSNSRSEMNVSTLELGDSALYLCASSVGTSGGETQYFGPGTRLLVL.

The genes are TRBV5-8 and TRBJ1-5; 10 nucleotides match TRBD1. The CDR3 has 18 amino acids. Germline loops: CDR1 SGHTS, CDR2 YDEGEE. Trimming at V came to 4 bases and at J to 2 bases, leaving 12 bases not matched to a gene. CDR3 DNA: TGTGCCAGCAGCGCCGCCGGGACAGGGGAAGCGGGCAATCAGCCCCAGCATTTT. It translates to CASSAAGTGEAGNQPQHF.

This chain connects TRBV4-3 to TRBJ2-3, with D unclear. CDR1 LGHNA and CDR2 YSLEER come from the germline V gene. The CDR3 is 10 residues long. Trimming took off 5 bases at V and 6 bases at J, with 3 bases between the two ends. The CDR3 sequence: CASSGDTQYF. In DNA form, the CDR3 reads TGCGCCAGCAGCGGGGATACGCAGTATTTT.

Only a few counts were recorded for this clone. The chain couples TRBV7-3 to TRBJ2-3; perhaps D is TRBD1 or TRBD2 (5 bases each). The germline V and J ends were trimmed by 0 bases and 1 base, with 14 bases remaining between them. Germline V gene data show CDR1 as SGHTA and CDR2 as FQGTGA. The CDR3 runs to 17 residues. The chain's CDR3 is CASSLTLTGDGTDTQYF. CDR3 DNA: TGTGCCAGCAGCTTAACTCTTACCGGGGACGGCACAGATACGCAGTATTTT.

The chain combines TRBV19 with TRBJ2-3; no definite D call. The V end was cut by 5 bases, the J end by 3 bases, with 3 bases between. Looked up from germline, CDR1 is LNHDA and CDR2 is SQIVND (reference sequence). This CDR3 is built from 11 residues. CDR3 sequence reads: CASSLTDTQYF. In DNA form, the CDR3 reads TGTGCCAGTAGTTTGACAGATACGCAGTATTTT.

In this sample, this clone turned up a few times. This chain links TRBV6-5 with TRBJ2-3; D possibly corresponds to TRBD2 (5 bases). The CDR3 length is 13 residues. V shed 6 bases and J shed 6 bases, with 13 bases lying between them. The V gene's germline CDR1 is MNHEY and CDR2 SVGAGI. CDR3 nucleotides: TGTGCCAGCAGACTCCGGGGAGTCGATACGCAGTATTTT. As protein: CASRLRGVDTQYF.

The genes are TRBV19 and TRBJ2-4; 11 bases are shared with TRBD1. V was clipped by 4 bases and J by 0 bases; unmatched bases: 8. Germline V lookup: CDR1 LNHDA, CDR2 SQIVND (reference sequence). The CDR3 extends over 18 amino acids. The CDR3 spells CASSSGTGGSLAKNIQYF. The CDR3 DNA reads as TGTGCCAGTAGTAGTGGGACAGGGGGATCACTAGCCAAAAACATTCAGTACTTC.

The rearrangement uses TRBV7-2 and TRBJ1-1; D remains unclear. The CDR3 loop spans 13 amino acids. In germline, CDR1 is SGHTA, CDR2 FQGNSA. Deletions cut 5 bases from V and 2 bases from J, with 9 bases between. The CDR3, as DNA: TGTGCCAGCAGCCAAGGAAGCAACACTGAAGCTTTCTTT. Translation: CASSQGSNTEAFF.

The chain is built from TRBV18 and TRBJ2-1; D is possibly TRBD1 (6 bases). The CDR3 spans 12 residues. V was shortened by 4 bases and J by 6 bases, with 7 bases between the two germline ends. The germline V gene has CDR1 KGHSH and CDR2 LQKENI. In nucleotides, the CDR3 is TGTGCCAGCTCACTGGGGGCCAATGAGCAGTTCTTC. Amino acids: CASSLGANEQFF.

V is TRBV6-5 and J is TRBJ2-2; D not resolved. The CDR3 is 13 residues long. Trimming shortened V by 5 bases and J by 4 bases, and 8 bases separated the two germline ends. Looked up from germline, CDR1 is MNHEY and CDR2 is SVGAGI. CDR3 in amino acids: CASSLHTTGELFF. CDR3 bases: TGTGCCAGCAGTCTACATACCACCGGGGAGCTGTTTTTT.

This clone was detected a few times. The chain carries TRBV11-2 and TRBJ1-6; D uncertain. The CDR3 covers 13 residues. V was cut by 5 bases and J by 6 bases, with 8 bases left in between. Germline CDR1 is SGHAT and CDR2 is FQNNGV. Here the CDR3 reads CASSRSINSPLHF. The CDR3 bases are TGTGCCAGCAGCCGATCGATTAATTCACCCCTCCACTTT.

The J gene is TRBJ2-2, the V gene TRBV19; TRBD1 is a possible D gene (5 bases). Trimming removed 5 bases from V and 2 bases from J, with 18 bases in between. From germline, CDR1 is LNHDA and CDR2 SQIVND (reference sequence). This CDR3 region has 17 residues. The CDR3 nucleotides are TGTGCCAGTAGTTCCGAAGGACAAACCCTTAACACCGGGGAGCTGTTTTTT. Protein: CASSSEGQTLNTGELFF.

The sample holds one count of this clone. The V and J genes are TRBV7-8 and TRBJ2-7; D possibly corresponds to TRBD2 (5 bases). V was shortened by 1 base and J by 6 bases, with 16 bases between the two germline ends. CDR1 is SGHVS and CDR2 is FQNEAQ in the germline V gene. The CDR3 extends over 15 amino acids. The CDR3 DNA is TGTGCCAGCAGCTTAGTGCCAGCGGAGCCCGTCGAGCAGTACTTC. Its protein product is CASSLVPAEPVEQYF.

This chain joins TRBV11-3 and TRBJ2-3, with 8 nucleotides matching TRBD1. The CDR3 runs 16 residues. V lost 0 bases and J lost 3; bases outside the gene matches: 5. CDR1 SGHNT and CDR2 YENEEA come from the germline V gene. The CDR3 DNA reads TGTGCCAGCAGCTTAGATCTGACAGGGGTAACAGATACGCAGTATTTT. Translated: CASSLDLTGVTDTQYF.

The chain carries TRBV15 and TRBJ2-7; 14 bases agree with TRBD2. V shed 5 bases and J 8 bases; nucleotides not matched to a gene: 8. Looked up from germline, CDR1 is LNHNV and CDR2 is YYDKDF (reference sequence). The CDR3 extends over 15 amino acids. CDR3 in amino acids: CATSGRLAGGPQQYF. Written as DNA, the CDR3 is TGTGCCACCAGCGGAAGACTAGCGGGGGGGCCGCAGCAGTACTTC.

This chain links TRBV2 with TRBJ1-1; D is uncertain. The CDR3 runs 13 residues. V lost 6 bases and J 0 bases, leaving 8 bases between the germline ends. Germline CDR1 reads SNHLY; CDR2 reads FYNNEI. CDR3 sequence: CASREVLNTEAFF. The CDR3 nucleotides are TGTGCCAGCAGGGAGGTGCTGAACACTGAAGCTTTCTTT.